Listed here are 20 T cell receptor beta chains from one sample, sequenced in a study of molecular identifiers for immune sequencing clone quantification. Using its own MiXCR run on the PCR reads, TCRdb lists one record per CDR3 protein. The sample has 35,000 to 45,000 distinct CDR3 sequences, 19% seen once. The sequencing sample was made of naive CD8+ T cells from blood, with Jurkat cell RNA spiked in. Sample subset: FACS-sorted CD8+CD4-CCR7+CD45RA+ naive T cells. The receptors derive from a human donor in good health. Some libraries in this study had Jurkat cell RNA spiked in.

This clonotype was detected only once. A much larger clone lies a single base off, so this may be a read error. J is TRBJ2-3 and V is TRBV19; D possibly matches TRBD1 or TRBD2 (5 bases each). V lost 11 bases to trimming and J lost 4 bases, with 16 bases between them. The CDR3 runs 13 residues. From germline, CDR1 is LNHDA and CDR2 SQIVND (reference sequence). CDR3 sequence reads: CAGNPGTPDTQYF. Here the CDR3 DNA reads TGTGCCGGCAACCCCGGGACCCCAGATACGCAGTATTTT. Full variable domain (outside the CDR3, taken from reference TRBV19 and TRBJ2-3): DGGITQSPKYLFRKEGQNVTLSCEQNLNHDAMYWYRQDPGQGLRLIYYSQIVNDFQKGDIAEGYSVSREKKESFPLTVTSAQKNPTAFYLCAGNPGTPDTQYFGPGTRLTVL.

This clonotype came up a few times. This chain connects TRBV6-2 or TRBV6-3 to TRBJ1-4; D is perhaps TRBD1 (6 bases). The CDR3 is made up of 17 amino acids. Germline loops: CDR1 MNHEY, CDR2 SVGEGT. V lost 4 bases and J lost 0, with 15 bases in between. CDR3: CASSSGDTSATNEKLFF. The CDR3 DNA reads as TGTGCCAGCAGTTCTGGGGACACCAGTGCAACTAATGAAAAACTGTTTTTT.

Relative to its sample, this clonotype is medium-sized (0.01 to 0.1%). The chain employs TRBV20-1 and TRBJ2-7, with D tentatively TRBD1 or TRBD2 (6 bases each). This CDR3 is 16 amino acids long. The ends were cut back, 0 bases at V and 3 bases at J, with 18 bases in the middle. Germline CDR1 DFQATT, CDR2 SNEGSKA (reference sequence). The CDR3 bases are TGCAGTGCTAGAGATCCGGGGGACACTCCGGTCTACGAGCAGTACTTC. Translated: CSARDPGDTPVYEQYF.

This clonotype was detected ten times or more. The chain combines TRBV7-2 with TRBJ2-1; 12 bases are a match to TRBD2. With 2 bases clipped from V and 0 bases from J, the junction kept 17 bases outside the gene matches. Germline CDR1 is SGHTA and CDR2 is FQGNSA. The CDR3 length is 22 residues. The CDR3 loop is CASSLPIRLTSGRGSSYNEQFF. CDR3 coding DNA: TGTGCCAGCAGCTTACCGATCCGATTGACTAGCGGGAGAGGTAGCTCCTACAATGAGCAGTTCTTC.

The sample holds many counts of this clonotype. This CDR3 reads CASSFGADLGDTQYF. The DNA of the CDR3 is TGTGCCAGCAGTTTCGGGGCAGACCTGGGAGATACGCAGTATTTT. The rearrangement uses TRBV12-3 or TRBV12-4 and TRBJ2-3; D possibly matches TRBD1 or TRBD2 (5 bases each). The CDR3 extends over 15 amino acids. Trimming took off 3 bases at V and 5 bases at J, with 15 bases between the two ends.

This clonotype was detected a few times. This rearrangement joins TRBV19 to TRBJ1-2; 7 nucleotides match TRBD1. V shed 5 bases and J 3 bases; nucleotides not matched to a gene: 3. CDR1 and CDR2 (germline): LNHDA, SQIVND (reference sequence). The CDR3 covers 13 residues. The CDR3 loop reads CASSLTGHYGYTF. For the CDR3, the DNA is TGTGCCAGTAGTCTGACAGGGCACTATGGCTACACCTTC. Combining the CDR3 with reference TRBV19 and TRBJ1-2 gives the whole variable domain DGGITQSPKYLFRKEGQNVTLSCEQNLNHDAMYWYRQDPGQGLRLIYYSQIVNDFQKGDIAEGYSVSREKKESFPLTVTSAQKNPTAFYLCASSLTGHYGYTFGSGTRLTVV.

This clonotype was picked up many times. The V gene is TRBV30, the J gene TRBJ1-1; no reliable D call. The CDR3 is made up of 14 amino acids. V lost 4 bases and J 4 bases, leaving 16 bases between the germline ends. Germline V CDR1 and CDR2: GTSNPN, SVGIG (reference sequence). The CDR3 DNA reads TGTGCCTGGATCCCTGTATTAGGGAGCACTGAAGCTTTCTTT. Translation gives CAWIPVLGSTEAFF.

To note about this clonotype: Since a much larger clone is just one base distant, this may be a read error. This chain joins TRBV4-3 and TRBJ2-3; 8 bases are shared with TRBD1. This CDR3 spans 15 amino acids. V shed 7 bases and J 3 bases; nucleotides not matched to a gene: 9. CDR1 and CDR2 (germline): LGHNA, YSLEER. CDR3 residues: CASNQGATLTDTQYF. The CDR3 coding sequence is TGCGCCAGCAACCAGGGGGCTACTTTGACAGATACGCAGTATTTT.

This clonotype was counted ten times or more. The V and J genes are TRBV19 and TRBJ2-5; D unclear. The germline gives CDR1 LNHDA, CDR2 SQIVND (reference sequence). This CDR3 region has 15 residues. Trimming stripped 5 bases from V and 5 bases from J, with 18 bases between. CDR3 DNA sequence: TGTGCCAGTAGTCCCGAAGGATCTTCGTGGGAGACCCAGTACTTC. It specifies CASSPEGSSWETQYF. The full variable domain, with the rest looked up from reference TRBV19 and TRBJ2-5, is DGGITQSPKYLFRKEGQNVTLSCEQNLNHDAMYWYRQDPGQGLRLIYYSQIVNDFQKGDIAEGYSVSREKKESFPLTVTSAQKNPTAFYLCASSPEGSSWETQYFGPGTRLLVL.

By frequency in the sample, this clonotype is medium-sized. The gene calls are TRBV28 and TRBJ2-7, with 7 bases that match TRBD2. The germline CDR1 and CDR2 sequences are MDHEN and SYDVKM. V shed 3 bases and J 2 bases; nucleotides not matched to a gene: 1. CDR3 length: 13 residues. The CDR3 sequence is CASSFGTTYEQYF. DNA of the CDR3: TGTGCCAGCAGTTTCGGGACTACCTACGAGCAGTACTTC.

This clonotype was recorded at least ten times. V gene TRBV19 combines with J gene TRBJ2-3; 13 bases are shared with TRBD2. This CDR3 contains 16 residues. Trimming cost V 4 bases and J 4 bases; bases outside gene matches: 5. Germline V CDR1 and CDR2: LNHDA, SQIVND (reference sequence). CDR3 nucleotides: TGTGCCAGTAGTACCGGACTAGCGGGAGACCCAGATACGCAGTATTTT. It encodes CASSTGLAGDPDTQYF.

Ten or more counts support this clonotype. The V gene is TRBV12-3 or TRBV12-4, the J gene TRBJ1-1; 7 bases agree with TRBD1. This CDR3 contains 15 residues. V gave up 5 bases and J gave up 1 base; unmatched junction bases: 7. CDR3 coding DNA: TGTGCCAGCAGTCCCTCCGGGACAGCGAACACTGAAGCTTTCTTT. Amino acid sequence: CASSPSGTANTEAFF.

As concerns this clonotype: Germline is not matched at one junction end, which may reflect a read error. This chain connects TRBV19 to TRBJ1-1; D call uncertain. CDR1 and CDR2 from the germline V gene are LNHDA and SQIVND (reference sequence). The CDR3 is made up of 12 amino acids. The CDR3 DNA reads TGTGCCGGTAGTATAGGAAACACTGAAGCTTTCTTT. Its translation is CAGSIGNTEAFF.

This chain uses TRBV7-8 with TRBJ2-2; D ambiguous. CDR1 is SGHVS, CDR2 FQNEAQ, per germline. This CDR3 has 15 amino acids. Trimming took 2 bases from V and 0 from J, leaving 7 bases between them. DNA for the CDR3: TGTGCCAGCAGCTTATACGAGACGAACACCGGGGAGCTGTTTTTT. This encodes CASSLYETNTGELFF.

The table lists this clonotype with a count of one. A much larger clone is a single base away; this may be a read error. The chain is built from TRBV24-1 and TRBJ2-3, with a tentative D call TRBD1 (6 bases). V was cut by 4 bases and J by 2 bases, with 33 bases left in between. Germline V gene sequence: CDR1 KGHDR, CDR2 SFDVKD. The CDR3 loop spans 22 amino acids. The CDR3 DNA sequence: TGTGCCACCAGTGAATTAAACCGCCTCCCCAGGGGAACACAGACCCACACAGATACGCAGTATTTT. Its protein product is CATSELNRLPRGTQTHTDTQYF.

This clonotype was seen repeatedly, ten times or more. The rearrangement joins TRBV7-9 to TRBJ1-6; D is unresolved. Germline CDR1 and CDR2: SEHNR and FQNEAQ (reference sequence). The germline V and J ends were trimmed by 3 bases and 10 bases, with 10 bases remaining between them. The CDR3 is 13 amino acids. CDR3 DNA sequence: TGTGCCAGCAGCTTTAGGGTGGACTCACCCCTCCACTTT. This translates into CASSFRVDSPLHF. Full variable domain (remainder filled in from reference TRBV7-9 and TRBJ1-6): DTGVSQNPRHKITKRGQNVTFRCDPISEHNRLYWYRQTLGQGPEFLTYFQNEAQLEKSRLLSDRFSAERPKGSFSTLEIQRTEQGDSAMYLCASSFRVDSPLHFGNGTRLTVT.

This clonotype has a count of ten or more. The CDR3 region is CSARDSGLTSEAQYF. The CDR3 bases are TGCAGTGCTAGAGATAGTGGACTAACCTCTGAGGCCCAGTACTTC. This sequence joins TRBV20-1 and TRBJ2-5; D possibly corresponds to TRBD2 (6 bases). Trimming stripped 0 bases from V and 9 bases from J, with 20 bases between. The CDR3 is 15 residues long. Germline values: CDR1 DFQATT, CDR2 SNEGSKA (reference sequence).

By share, this clonotype counts as medium-sized. This rearrangement joins TRBV28 to TRBJ2-6; D unresolved. Per the germline V gene, CDR1 is MDHEN and CDR2 is SYDVKM. CDR3 length: 13 amino acids. V gave up 3 bases and J gave up 2 bases, with 2 bases separating them. CDR3 nucleotide sequence: TGTGCCAGCAGTTTCCCTGGGGCCAACGTCCTGACTTTC. This codes for CASSFPGANVLTF.

This clonotype showed up many times. The chain uses TRBV2 and TRBJ2-7; 7 bases are a match to TRBD1. Trimming cost V 6 bases and J 1 base; bases outside gene matches: 6. The CDR3 totals 14 residues. Looked up from germline, CDR1 is SNHLY and CDR2 is FYNNEI. The CDR3 sequence: CASRTGFQSYEQYF. In DNA form, the CDR3 reads TGTGCCAGCAGGACAGGGTTCCAATCCTACGAGCAGTACTTC.

This clonotype was recorded only once. This could be a read error, since a much larger clone is one nucleotide away. The V and J genes are TRBV28 and TRBJ1-6; D ambiguous. CDR3 length: 12 residues. CDR1 is MDHEN, CDR2 SYDVKM, per germline. Here the CDR3 DNA reads TGTGCCAGCAGCCCCCTGAGTTCACCCCCCCACTTT. This codes for CASSPLSSPPHF.